Listed below are T cell receptor beta chains from one sample, sequenced in a study of identical twins. TCRdb ran MiXCR on the 5' RACE reads and lists one entry per CDR3 protein. The table has 1.5 million or so distinct CDR3 sequences, less than 40% seen once. Source material: cord blood. The receptors originated from a newborn girl in good health. Each CDR3 is given with its conserved first and last residue. The D gene is left open where the match is weak. Clone sizes are given selectively: once, few, many, or a class where the clone is expanded.

d_gene	v_gene	j_gene	abundance	CDR3nt	CDR3aa
-	TRBV20-1	TRBJ2-7	-	TGCAGTGCTAGATCCCAGACCGACTCCTACGAGCAGTACTTC	CSARSQTDSYEQYF
-	TRBV6-5	TRBJ2-1	-	TGTGCCAGCAGTTACGGTATAGGGGACCTACCCCGTAATGAGCAGTTCTTC	CASSYGIGDLPRNEQFF
TRBD1	TRBV4-1	TRBJ2-3	-	TGCGCCAGCAGCCAAGATAAGGGGGCTAGCACAGATACGCAGTATTTT	CASSQDKGASTDTQYF
-	TRBV28	TRBJ1-2	-	TGTGCCAGCTCTATGACAGACCTCTATGGCTACACCTTC	CASSMTDLYGYTF
TRBD1	TRBV24-1	TRBJ2-1	-	TGTGCCACCGGATCCGGGACAGGGGACTACAATGAGCAGTTCTTC	CATGSGTGDYNEQFF
-	TRBV10-3	TRBJ1-5	few	TGTGCCATCAGTGAGAGGTATTCCTTCGTTAGCAATCAGCCCCAGCATTTT	CAISERYSFVSNQPQHF
-	TRBV20-1	TRBJ1-1	few	TGCAGTGCAGGTGGATGGGTGAACACTGAAGCTTTCTTT	CSAGGWVNTEAFF
-	TRBV11-1	TRBJ1-2	-	TGTGCCAGCGGCCCCGGGGGTTCGGCGTATGGCTACACCTTC	CASGPGGSAYGYTF
-	TRBV14	TRBJ1-2	few	TGTGCCAGCAGCCTGGGGGAACAGTGGGGCTATGGCTACACCTTC	CASSLGEQWGYGYTF
-	TRBV15	TRBJ1-1	-	TGTGCCACCAGCAGAGATGGGATCACTGAAGCTTTCTTT	CATSRDGITEAFF
-	TRBV4-1	TRBJ2-3	-	TGCGCCAGCAGCCCCCTTGGCGGGCTGAACACAGATACGCAGTATTTT	CASSPLGGLNTDTQYF
-	TRBV2	TRBJ2-7	-	TGTGCCAGCAGTGCCACGGGACCCTACTCCTACGAGCAGTACTTC	CASSATGPYSYEQYF
-	TRBV28	TRBJ2-1	-	TGTGCCAGCAGTTTGGGGACCTGGCTAGAACACAATGAGCAGTTCTTC	CASSLGTWLEHNEQFF
-	TRBV6-5	TRBJ2-4	-	TGTGCCAGCAGTTACCCCTATCCTCTAGCCAGAAACATTCAGTACTTC	CASSYPYPLARNIQYF
TRBD1	TRBV10-3	TRBJ2-1	-	TGTGCCATCAGGCCGGGACAGGGATCTGAGAATGAGCAGTTCTTC	CAIRPGQGSENEQFF
-	TRBV12-3/TRBV12-4	TRBJ2-2	-	TGTGCCAGCAGTTTTGCTAGGATCGCGAACACCGGGGAGCTGTTTTTT	CASSFARIANTGELFF
TRBD1	TRBV27	TRBJ1-6	few	TGTGCCAGCAGTTTATACCGGGACAGGGTAGGGGTTGGGTCACCCCTCCACTTT	CASSLYRDRVGVGSPLHF
TRBD2	TRBV4-1	TRBJ2-7	-	TGCGCCAGCAGCCAAGTCGGCCAGCGGGGGTACAATGAGCAGTACTTC	CASSQVGQRGYNEQYF